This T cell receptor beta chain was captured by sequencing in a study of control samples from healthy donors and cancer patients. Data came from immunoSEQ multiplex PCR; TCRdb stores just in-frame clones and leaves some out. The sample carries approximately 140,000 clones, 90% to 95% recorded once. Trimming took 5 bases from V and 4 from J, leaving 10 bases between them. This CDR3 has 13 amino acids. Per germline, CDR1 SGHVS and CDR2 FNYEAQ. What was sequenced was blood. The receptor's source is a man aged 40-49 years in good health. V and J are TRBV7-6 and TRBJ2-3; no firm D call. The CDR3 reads CASSSLFPDTQYF. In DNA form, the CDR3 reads TGTGCCAGCAGCAGCTTATTCCCAGATACGCAGTATTTT.